The clone carrying this TCR beta chain was seen repeatedly, ten times or more. The antigen is unknown. This sample is drawn from a study of CD8 T cells in ankylosing spondylitis. Broader study findings: A motif in TCR beta, a set of 8 or 9 highly homologous variants, appeared characteristic of ankylosing spondylitis blood.

Making use of molecular barcodes, quantitative 5'-RACE generated TCR beta libraries. Using its own MiXCR run on the 5' RACE reads, TCRdb lists one record per CDR3 protein. This table has a few hundred thousand distinct CDR3 sequences, 15% to 20% appearing once. The sequenced sample was blood, either unsorted or a sorted T cell fraction (not recorded which). The source is a male donor with ankylosing spondylitis or in good health (not recorded which).

The DNA for the CDR3 is TGTGCCAGCAGGAGGGGTCTATCGGGAAACATTCAGTACTTC. Protein sequence: CASRRGLSGNIQYF. The rearrangement joins TRBV5-6 to TRBJ2-4; D is tentatively TRBD1 or TRBD2 (5 bases each). Trimming shortened V by 5 bases and J by 6 bases, and 15 bases separated the two germline ends. The germline V gene has CDR1 SGHDT and CDR2 YYEEEE. There are 14 residues in the CDR3. Complete variable domain (other parts from reference TRBV5-6 and TRBJ2-4): DAGVTQSPTHLIKTRGQQVTLRCSPKSGHDTVSWYQQALGQGPQFIFQYYEEEERQRGNFPDRFSGHQFPNYSSELNVNALLLGDSALYLCASRRGLSGNIQYFGAGTRLSVL.